This T cell receptor (beta chain) was obtained from a study of cytomegalovirus exposure and HLA in healthy donors. V lost 3 bases and J lost 5, with 14 bases in between. Germline values: CDR1 LNHDA, CDR2 SQIVND (reference sequence). The CDR3 consists of 15 residues. 13 Jbeta primers and 60 Vbeta primers were used for the PCR. Sequencing was performed with immunoSEQ multiplex PCR; in TCRdb, only in-frame clones are kept and a portion is missing. Seen here are around 140,000 clones, around three quarters observed once, and the top ten hold about 2%. This receptor was identified in a man in his forties in good health and CMV-seronegative. The sample was PBMCs. The V gene is TRBV19, the J gene TRBJ2-1; a weak D match, TRBD2 (6 bases). In nucleotides, the CDR3 is TGTGCCAGTAGTATCAGGGAGGATCAAGACAATGAGCAGTTCTTC. Translated, it gives CASSIREDQDNEQFF.